Listed here are 19 T cell receptor beta chains from one sample, sequenced in a study of CD8+ T cells in alopecia areata. Extracted from the samples, RNA was reverse transcribed into cDNA to serve as the sequencing template. Profiled with immunoSEQ multiplex PCR; TCRdb holds only in-frame clones, not every one. The sample shows some 110,000 clones, none of them appearing just once. Sequences were obtained from lesional skin. The source of these receptors is a C3H/HeJ mouse with alopecia areata. Mice of this strain are of MHC haplotype H2-k.

This clone was counted only a few times. Genes and germline are mouse. With the read ending 4 residues before the CDR3 end, the germline J gene is used to fill in that end. This chain joins TRBV13-3 and TRBJ2-7, with TRBD2 matching 10 bases. There are 13 residues in the CDR3. Germline V gene data show CDR1 as NNHDY and CDR2 as SYVADS. CDR3 DNA (partial): TGTGCCAGCGGGGGGACTGGGGCTTAT. Translating gives CASGGTGAY. The full-length CDR3 reads as CASGGTGAYEQYF.

This clone turned up a few times. The genes and germline here are from mouse. The read terminates 4 residues ahead of where the CDR3 ends, so the germline J gene completes it. The chain recombines TRBV13-1 with TRBJ2-1, with TRBD2 matching 10 bases. The J segment lost 4 bases and the V segment lost 2 bases, leaving 3 bases of the junction unmatched. This CDR3 has 15 amino acids. Germline V gene data show CDR1 as NSHNY and CDR2 as SYGAGN. The CDR3 spells CASSERDWGYAEQFF. Incomplete CDR3 DNA: TGTGCCAGCAGTGAGAGGGACTGGGGTTATGCT.

About this clone itself: The gene names here belong to mouse. The read stops 4 residues short of the end of the CDR3; the missing end is completed from the germline J gene. This chain joins TRBV13-1 and TRBJ2-1; 7 nucleotides line up with TRBD2. This CDR3 contains 14 residues. In germline, CDR1 is NSHNY, CDR2 SYGAGN. The V segment lost 0 bases and the J segment 4 bases; nucleotides outside the gene matches: 1. Incomplete CDR3 DNA: TGTGCCAGCAGTGATGAACTGGGGTATGCT. This encodes CASSDELGYA. The whole CDR3 reads CASSDELGYAEQFF.

In the case of this clone: Any gene name here is a mouse gene name. Read data end 4 residues before the CDR3 end; the end is taken from the germline J gene. The chain has TRBV13-3 and TRBJ2-3; 8 bases align to TRBD2. The germline V gene has CDR1 NNHDY and CDR2 SYVADS. This CDR3 contains 16 residues. V shed 2 bases, J shed 1 base, and the junction held 6 bases outside the gene matches. CDR3 sequence: CASSEGGGNGAETLYF. The DNA read from the CDR3 is TGTGCCAGCAGTGAAGGGGGGGGCAATGGTGCAGAA.

The table lists this clone with a few counts. Mouse gene names and germline throughout. The read is 4 residues too short to cover the CDR3 end, so that end is filled in from the germline J gene. V gene TRBV19 combines with J gene TRBJ2-5; TRBD1 aligns across 7 bases. The CDR3 totals 14 residues. The germline V gene encodes CDR1 FNHDT and CDR2 SITEND (reference sequence). V shed 5 bases, J shed 2 bases, and the junction held 5 bases outside the gene matches. CDR3 bases read: TGTGCCAGCAGCCACAGGGGTCTCCAAGAC. Protein sequence: CASSHRGLQD. The entire CDR3 protein reads CASSHRGLQDTQYF.

About this clone itself: Gene names denote mouse genes. Sequencing ends 4 residues short of the CDR3 end; the germline J gene provides the rest. This chain uses TRBV16 with TRBJ2-1; D may be TRBD2 (7 bases). The CDR3 sequence is 16 residues long. Trimming removed 2 bases at V and 0 bases at J, with 11 bases between. The V gene's germline CDR1 is SGHSA and CDR2 FRNQAP. The CDR3 reads CASSLRGGVNYAEQFF. CDR3 DNA (partial): TGTGCAAGCAGCTTAAGAGGGGGGGTTAACTATGCT.

Notes on this clone: Germline and genes: mouse. The read terminates 4 residues ahead of where the CDR3 ends, so the germline J gene completes it. V gene TRBV19 combines with J gene TRBJ2-3, with 8 nucleotides matching TRBD1. Germline CDR1 FNHDT, CDR2 SITEND (reference sequence). V dropped 5 bases and J dropped 1; count of bases not matched to a gene: 6. The CDR3 consists of 15 residues. The CDR3 DNA, read in part, is TGTGCCAGCAGCTGCGGGACAGGAGGTGCAGAA. Protein: CASSCGTGGAE. The CDR3 as a whole reads CASSCGTGGAETLYF.

This clone occurred a few times. Mouse germline and gene names are used. CDR3 bases read: TGTGCCAGCAGTGGACGACTGGGGGGGCGCTTGGGTGCAGAA. It is translated as CASSGRLGGRLGAE. The complete CDR3 sequence is CASSGRLGGRLGAETLYF. The V call is TRBV13-3, the J call TRBJ2-3, with 12 bases fitting TRBD2. The DNA ends 4 residues before the CDR3 does, and the rest of the CDR3 is filled in from the germline J gene. V trimming: 3 bases; J trimming: 1 base; junction bases outside the gene matches: 9. Germline CDR1 NNHDY, CDR2 SYVADS. This CDR3 region has 18 residues.

Concerning this clone itself: The genes and germline here are from mouse. Read sequence stops 4 residues before the CDR3 end, and the germline J gene provides the missing end. The V gene is TRBV13-3, the J gene TRBJ2-1; D ambiguous. V was shortened by 6 bases and J by 4 bases, with 8 bases between the two germline ends. In germline, CDR1 is NNHDY, CDR2 SYVADS. The CDR3 is 12 amino acids. CDR3: CASTEGYAEQFF. The CDR3 DNA, read in part, is TGTGCCAGCACGGAGGGTTATGCT.

Remarks on this clone: Mouse gene names apply. The CDR3 is cut off 4 residues early in the read; its end comes from the germline J gene. This chain joins TRBV13-3 and TRBJ2-7, with TRBD2 matching 13 bases. J was trimmed by 3 bases and V by 5 bases; bases with no gene match: 5. CDR3 length: 15 residues. Germline CDR1 reads NNHDY; CDR2 reads SYVADS. The DNA read from the CDR3 is TGTGCCAGCAGCATGGGACTGGGGGGGAACTAT. It specifies CASSMGLGGNY. The full CDR3 protein reads CASSMGLGGNYEQYF.

This clone was seen at least ten times. The germline and genes are mouse ones. From the germline J gene comes the end of the CDR3, since the read stops 4 residues before it. This sequence joins TRBV13-3 and TRBJ2-7; 7 bases map to TRBD2. CDR3 length: 14 amino acids. V dropped 0 bases and J dropped 3; count of bases not matched to a gene: 3. Germline assignment: CDR1 NNHDY and CDR2 SYVADS. CDR3 DNA, as far as it was read: TGTGCCAGCAGTGATGTAACTGGGGTCTAT. Its protein product is CASSDVTGVY. The entire CDR3 reads CASSDVTGVYEQYF.

With regard to this clone: These gene names are mouse names. The read terminates 4 residues before the CDR3 end, so the remaining end is supplied by the germline J gene. The chain recombines TRBV1 with TRBJ2-7; D remains ambiguous. This CDR3 spans 15 amino acids. Deletions cut 0 bases from V and 3 bases from J, with 12 bases between. Germline V gives CDR1 NSQYPW, CDR2 LRSPGD (reference sequence). The CDR3 sequence: CTCSADRQVLYEQYF. The DNA read from the CDR3 is TGCACCTGCAGTGCAGATCGCCAGGTCCTCTAT.

With regard to this clone: At residue 12, the translated DNA and the protein in TCRdb do not agree; the protein given here is derived from the DNA. Mouse names are used for the genes. The CDR3 end is not reached by the read, which stops 3 residues before it; the germline J gene fills it in. This chain uses TRBV1 with TRBJ1-3, with TRBD1 as a possible D gene (5 bases). V lost 0 bases and J 2 bases, leaving 8 bases between the germline ends. Germline V lookup: CDR1 NSQYPW, CDR2 LRSPGD (reference sequence). CDR3 length equals 15 residues. The CDR3 spells CTCSADRTTGNTLYF. The DNA read from the CDR3 is TGCACCTGCAGTGCAGATCGGACAACTGGAAATACG.

In the case of this clone: Gene labels here are mouse ones. The missing CDR3 end, 4 residues past where the read stops, is filled in from the germline J gene. The chain employs TRBV17 and TRBJ2-2, with TRBD1 matching 9 bases. The V and J ends lost 4 bases and 5 bases, in that order; junction bases with no gene match: 5. Germline lookup yields CDR1 MNHDT and CDR2 YYDKIL. This CDR3 comprises 15 residues. The sequenced CDR3 bases are TGTGCTAGCAGTACCGGGACAGGGAGGACCGGG. Translation: CASSTGTGRTG. From start to end, the CDR3 is CASSTGTGRTGQLYF.

This clone was observed at least ten times. A mismatch at residue 13 separates the TCRdb protein from the translated DNA, so the protein presented here was translated from the DNA. Genes here carry mouse names. The observed sequence ends 3 residues before the CDR3 terminus, with the missing tail filled in from the germline J gene. The rearrangement joins TRBV13-1 to TRBJ1-3; 12 bases line up with TRBD1. J gave up 3 bases and V 0 bases, and 1 base lay outside the gene matches. The CDR3 spans 16 residues. The V gene's germline CDR1 is NSHNY and CDR2 SYGAGN. The CDR3 here is CASSDGDRGLGNTLYF. The sequenced CDR3 bases are TGTGCCAGCAGTGATGGGGACAGGGGGCTTGGAAATACG.

As concerns this clone: Gene names denote mouse genes. With the read ending 4 residues before the CDR3 end, the germline J gene is used to fill in that end. This chain joins TRBV1 and TRBJ2-7; 9 bases line up with TRBD1. The trim removed 3 bases at V and 0 bases at J, leaving 3 bases unmatched. This CDR3 has 15 amino acids. CDR1 and CDR2 (germline): NSQYPW, LRSPGD (reference sequence). The CDR3: CTCSAGDRVSYEQYF. Partial CDR3 DNA: TGCACCTGCAGTGCGGGGGACAGGGTCTCCTAT. The whole variable domain, filled in from reference TRBV1 and TRBJ2-7, reads VTLLEQNPRWRLVPRGQAVNLRCILKNSQYPWMSWYQQDLQKQLQWLFTLRSPGDKEVKSLPGADYLATRVTDTELRLQVANMSQGRTLYCTCSAGDRVSYEQYFGPGTRLTVL.

In the case of this clone: Gene names are the mouse ones. Read data end 4 residues before the CDR3 end; the end is taken from the germline J gene. The chain links TRBV19 to TRBJ1-4; no clear D gene. The CDR3 has 14 amino acids. The V gene's germline CDR1 is FNHDT and CDR2 SITEND (reference sequence). The sequenced CDR3 bases are TGTGCCAGCAGTATACCAGTCCCCTCCGAA. Translating gives CASSIPVPSE. The entire CDR3 protein reads CASSIPVPSERLFF.

With regard to this clone: Mouse gene names apply. Coverage ceases 4 residues before the CDR3 finishes, and the germline J gene fills in the end. The chain joins TRBV13-3 to TRBJ2-5; TRBD2 might be the D (6 bases). The CDR3 covers 14 residues. Per germline, CDR1 NNHDY and CDR2 SYVADS. CDR3 residues: CASSDAPGEDTQYF. The CDR3 bases that were read are TGTGCCAGCAGTGATGCCCCTGGGGAAGAC.

This clone occurred many times. Germline and genes here are mouse. Read sequence stops 4 residues before the CDR3 end, and the germline J gene provides the missing end. The chain has TRBV13-3 and TRBJ2-1, with TRBD1 matching over 9 bases. Germline V gives CDR1 NNHDY, CDR2 SYVADS. The CDR3 runs 16 residues. After removal of 2 bases from V and 1 base from J, the junction contained 4 bases not matched to a gene. This CDR3 is CASSEPTGGNYAEQFF. Incomplete CDR3 DNA: TGTGCCAGCAGTGAGCCGACAGGGGGGAACTATGCT.